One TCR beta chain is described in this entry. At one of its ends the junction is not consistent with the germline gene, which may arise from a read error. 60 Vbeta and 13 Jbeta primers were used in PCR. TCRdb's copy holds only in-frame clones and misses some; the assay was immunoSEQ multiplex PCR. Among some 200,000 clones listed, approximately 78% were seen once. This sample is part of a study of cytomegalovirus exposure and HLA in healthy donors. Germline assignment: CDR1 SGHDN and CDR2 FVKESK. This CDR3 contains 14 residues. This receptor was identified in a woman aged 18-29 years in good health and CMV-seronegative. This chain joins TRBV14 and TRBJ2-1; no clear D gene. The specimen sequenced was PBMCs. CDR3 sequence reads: CASGQSAGANEQFF. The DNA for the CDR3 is TGTGCCAGCGGCCAAAGTGCAGGTGCCAATGAGCAGTTCTTC.